The sequence of this TCR beta chain was determined in a study of T cells in Graves' hyperthyroidism and ophthalmopathy. Study-wide results and caveats: The model forecast ophthalmopathy, anticipating it by a median 6.5 months before onset. Most expanded thyroid clonotypes above 0.001 also appeared in blood.

After removal of 5 bases from V and 0 bases from J, the junction contained 5 bases not matched to a gene. The CDR3 is 14 amino acids. CDR1 is DFQATT and CDR2 is SNEGSKA in the germline V gene (reference sequence). This clonotype was recorded many times. The antigen remains unidentified. The investigators amplified TCR beta CDR3 regions from RNA transcripts. The HTBI primer set served for first-round RT-PCR of the TCR CDR3. Each CDR3 protein is one row after TCRdb ran MiXCR on the multiplex PCR reads. The sample holds fewer than 600,000 distinct CDR3 sequences; approximately 15% are singletons and the top ten take less than 20%.

The specimen was blood. The TCR comes from a woman between 18 and 29 years old with Graves' hyperthyroidism. The rearrangement uses TRBV20-1 and TRBJ1-1, with 8 positions matching TRBD1. The CDR3: CSAPRQGMNTEAFF. CDR3 nucleotides: TGCAGTGCTCCTCGACAGGGGATGAACACTGAAGCTTTCTTT.